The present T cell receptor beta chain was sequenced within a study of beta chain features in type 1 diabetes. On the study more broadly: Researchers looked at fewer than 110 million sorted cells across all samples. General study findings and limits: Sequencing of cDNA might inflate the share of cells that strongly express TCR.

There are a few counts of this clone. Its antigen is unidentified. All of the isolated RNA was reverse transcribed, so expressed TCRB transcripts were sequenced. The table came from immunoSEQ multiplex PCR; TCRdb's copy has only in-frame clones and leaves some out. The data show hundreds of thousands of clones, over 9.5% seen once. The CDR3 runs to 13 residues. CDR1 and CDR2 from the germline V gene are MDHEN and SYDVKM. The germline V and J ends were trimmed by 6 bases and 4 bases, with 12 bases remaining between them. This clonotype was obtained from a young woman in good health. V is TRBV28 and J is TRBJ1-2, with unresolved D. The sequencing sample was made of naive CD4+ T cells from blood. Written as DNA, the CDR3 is TGTGCCAGCAGGCCCCAAAGGGCCTATGGCTACACCTTC. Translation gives CASRPQRAYGYTF.